Here is one T cell receptor beta chain with its context. This clonotype has more than one count but fewer than ten. The specificity of this receptor is unknown. Base qualities are not provided; no much larger clone lies one nucleotide away. The label giving this sample's treatment or condition can be read as: roughly 11-day PBMC culture with coronavirus spike peptide pools or control peptides (ViraFEST assay). To expand antigen-specific T cells with peptide pools and then pick out the expanded clonotypes through TCR sequencing, the study relied on the ViraFEST assay. Positive SARS-CoV-2 PCR tests in the convalescent patients dated from March to December 2020, before Alpha, Beta and Delta variants emerged in the United States. Some 2 million PBMCs per well were cultured in IMDM with approximately 4.9% human AB serum and approximately 10 IU/ml IL-2, plus 10 ug/ml peptide pools. On days 3 and 7, half of the culture medium was replaced with fresh IL-2-containing medium. After roughly 11 days of culture, CD4+ T cells were isolated by negative selection with the EasySep CD4+ T cell isolation kit. PBMCs were separated from whole blood using Ficoll-Paque Plus gradient centrifugation and then either used fresh or cryopreserved at -140C. Triplicate wells were generally used for each culture condition.

These data belong to a study of vaccination and CD4 T cells after COVID-19 (dated by TCRdb to between 2021 and 2024). At the level of the whole study: Convalescent patients had a positive SARS-CoV-2 result on nasal swab PCR, and of these patients, some ten had mild disease and one had severe disease. The convalescent cohort comprised six males and four females, including two Hispanic individuals, seven Caucasians, two Asians and one multiracial person. Each participant got two doses of either the Pfizer-BioNTech BNT162b2 vaccine (n=8) or the Moderna mRNA-1273 vaccine (n=2). Post-COVID blood samples from convalescent patients were collected a median of approximately 93 days after diagnosis, with a range of roughly 35 to 161 days. Post-vaccine blood samples were obtained a median of roughly 75 days after the second vaccine dose, with a range of roughly 13 to 250 days. Overlapping spike peptide pools from SARS-CoV-2 and from the common cold coronaviruses HCoV-NL63, HCoV-OC43 and HCoV-229E were used as culture stimuli. As controls, cultures received a CEFX viral epitope pool (the positive control), an HIV-1 Nef peptide pool (the negative control), or no peptide at all. In roughly nine COVID-19 convalescent patients and a handful of infection-naive healthy vaccine recipients, the spike-specific CD4+ TCR repertoire before mRNA vaccination was compared with the repertoire after mRNA vaccination. The investigation overall reported the following: The study included relatively few convalescent patients and did not analyze early timepoints after natural infection. Of the vaccine-specific clones in convalescent patients, 304 of 307, or nearly all, reacted only to SARS-CoV-2 spike and did not cross-react with common cold coronaviruses. Among convalescent patients, a median roughly 90% of the SARS-CoV-2-reactive clones seen after vaccination appeared only after vaccination, which suggests priming specific to the vaccine. An increase in the median number of SARS-CoV-2-reactive clonotypes from 20 to 25 after infection to roughly 38 after vaccination was observed, but the change was not found to be significant.

The method was PCR. At the Johns Hopkins FTIC core, DNA from the cultured CD4+ T cells underwent TCR sequencing with the Oncomine TCR Beta short-read assay. Genomic DNA was extracted from the cultured CD4+ T cells with the QIAamp micro DNA kit. Oncomine TCR Beta libraries made from cultured CD4+ T cells were pooled using unique dual indexes and sequenced on an Illumina iSeq 100. In the original analysis: Non-productive sequences were removed, and CDR3s that did not start with C, did not end with F or W, or were shorter than 7 amino acids were discarded. The MANAFEST web application was used to identify antigen-specific clonotypes by comparing peptide-stimulated wells against reference wells and other culture wells. An FDR below 0.05, an odds ratio above 5, and a productive frequency above 0.1% in at least two of three replicate wells were required for clones to be considered positive. Clonotypes that were significantly expanded in both SARS-CoV-2 spike wells and at least one common cold coronavirus spike condition were defined as cross-reactive. Similarity between CDR3 sequences was evaluated in R version 3.6.1 using Levenshtein distances (stringdist) and unrooted phylogenetic trees (ape). TCRdb reprocessed the public reads (quality trimming at Q25 with fastp, clone calling with MiXCR) and kept in-frame beta chains. Under each unique CDR3 protein, matching rows form one entry showing the most common genes and DNA. In this record, the V and J calls reflect TCRdb's handling and not the investigators' own analysis. For this sample there are under 25,000 distinct CDR3 sequences; 40% to 55% appear just once. The top ten clones comprise about 3% of the sample.

V loses 5 bases of germline sequence and J loses 4 bases, and the interval between the two ends is 14 bases. According to the germline V gene, CDR1 reads SGHTA and CDR2 reads FQGTGA. The CDR3 measures 14 amino acids from cysteine to phenylalanine. This entry keeps only the CDR3 DNA: 42 bases, framed from base 1. This receptor chain uses TRBV7-3 and TRBJ2-5; the D region may be TRBD1 or TRBD2, each matching 5 bases equally. The TCR comes from a human donor who had recovered from COVID-19. Sequencing used CD4+ T cells from blood, cultured in vitro, obtained after SARS-CoV-2 vaccination. The nucleotide sequence is TGTGCCAGCAGCCCCGGGGCTTTTGGAGAGACCCAGTACTTC. It encodes CASSPGAFGETQYF.